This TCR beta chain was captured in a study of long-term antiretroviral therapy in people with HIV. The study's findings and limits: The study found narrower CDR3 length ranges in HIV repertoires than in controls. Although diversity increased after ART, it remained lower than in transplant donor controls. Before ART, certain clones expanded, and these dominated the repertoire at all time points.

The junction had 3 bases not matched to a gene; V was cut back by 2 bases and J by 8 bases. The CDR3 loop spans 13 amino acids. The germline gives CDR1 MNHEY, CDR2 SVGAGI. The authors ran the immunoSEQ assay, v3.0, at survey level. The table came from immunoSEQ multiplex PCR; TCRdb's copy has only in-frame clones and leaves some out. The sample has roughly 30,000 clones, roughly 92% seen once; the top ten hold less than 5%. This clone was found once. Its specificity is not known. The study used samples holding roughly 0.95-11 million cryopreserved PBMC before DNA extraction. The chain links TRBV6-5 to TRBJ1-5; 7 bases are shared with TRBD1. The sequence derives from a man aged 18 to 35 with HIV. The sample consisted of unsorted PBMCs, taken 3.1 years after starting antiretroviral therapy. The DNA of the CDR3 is TGTGCCAGCAGTTACGAAGGGGGCGAGCCCCAGCATTTT. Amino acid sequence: CASSYEGGEPQHF.